This T cell receptor (beta chain) was obtained from a study of glioma-infiltrating T cells (TCRdb year 2016). General notes on the study: Sequencing of TCR alpha- and beta-chain repertoires was performed on glioma tissue, on non-neoplastic brain tissue, and on matched peripheral blood mononuclear cells. To gauge divergence between tissue and blood T-cell populations, every tissue-infiltrating repertoire was compared against the peripheral blood repertoire from the same patient. Three low-grade glioma patients, roughly eight primary glioblastoma patients, and three non-glioma patients who contributed non-neoplastic brain tissue made up the paired cohort.

General findings and caveats noted by the study authors: Small numbers underpinned the group comparisons: under ten glioblastoma patients, three low-grade glioma patients and three non-neoplastic patients. Tissue and blood shared very few CDR3 sequences, a result attributed to high CDR3 diversity and limited sampling. VJ-independent divergence between tissue and blood was found to be below expectation in non-neoplastic patients but above expectation in all gliomas, particularly low-grade gliomas.

TCR alpha and beta CDR3 regions were amplified with the iRepertoire nested amplicon-rescue multiplex PCR (arm-PCR) platform from RNA. The input for one-step reverse transcription and amplification was about 85-400 ng of either tissue mRNA or PBMC total RNA. Following bead purification, Illumina adapters were added by a secondary multiplex PCR, and the libraries were gel-purified between 200 and 400 bp. Libraries carried internal 6-nucleotide barcodes used for demultiplexing. The libraries were sequenced on an Illumina MiSeq using 2x220 or 2x250 nucleotide paired-end reads. Regarding the original processing steps: FLASH 1.2.11 was used to merge paired reads, and BWA-MEM then aligned the reads to the GRCh37 human genome before TRA and TRB reads were extracted. An IMGT-derived reference of cassette sequences and CDR3 motifs, with pseudogenes included, was used for V and J assignment. Three-frame translation of reads was performed, and productive CDR3s were defined as those with a C...FGXG motif and no stop codons. Clonotypes were defined as unique combinations of V-J cassette pair and CDR3 amino acid sequence. Reads were filtered by Hamming distance, with the threshold set by the sequence error rate of each sample in mapped regions. The public reads were run again by TCRdb, first through fastp at Q25 and then through MiXCR, and only productive beta chains were kept. For every CDR3 protein sequence, its rows merge into one entry that carries the most common genes and DNA. These V and J calls are TCRdb output, not the study's own analysis. The sample has approximately 120,000 distinct CDR3 sequences on record, 20% to 25% of them singletons. The leading ten clones occupy 13% to 15% of the sample.

This clonotype came up many times. Its antigen is not yet known. Base qualities are not provided; no much larger clone lies one nucleotide away. The germline V gene (reference sequence) specifies DFQATT as CDR1 and SNEGSKA as CDR2. Measured from the cysteine to the phenylalanine, the CDR3 is 15 residues long. Of all the DNA, just the CDR3 is kept, 45 bases in frame from base 1. V gives up 0 bases and J gives up 4 bases, and the segment between their germline ends measures 10 bases. The TCR comes from a human donor with low-grade glioma or glioblastoma, undergoing nonglioma brain surgery, or in good health (not recorded which). This chain is built from TRBV20-1 and TRBJ2-6; TRBD1 is possibly the D segment (5 matching bases). The source material was glioma tissue, nonneoplastic brain tissue, or PBMCs (not recorded which). The DNA reads TGCAGTGCTAGAGATGAAGGGGCCGGGGCCAACGTCCTGACTTTC. It codes for CSARDEGAGANVLTF.